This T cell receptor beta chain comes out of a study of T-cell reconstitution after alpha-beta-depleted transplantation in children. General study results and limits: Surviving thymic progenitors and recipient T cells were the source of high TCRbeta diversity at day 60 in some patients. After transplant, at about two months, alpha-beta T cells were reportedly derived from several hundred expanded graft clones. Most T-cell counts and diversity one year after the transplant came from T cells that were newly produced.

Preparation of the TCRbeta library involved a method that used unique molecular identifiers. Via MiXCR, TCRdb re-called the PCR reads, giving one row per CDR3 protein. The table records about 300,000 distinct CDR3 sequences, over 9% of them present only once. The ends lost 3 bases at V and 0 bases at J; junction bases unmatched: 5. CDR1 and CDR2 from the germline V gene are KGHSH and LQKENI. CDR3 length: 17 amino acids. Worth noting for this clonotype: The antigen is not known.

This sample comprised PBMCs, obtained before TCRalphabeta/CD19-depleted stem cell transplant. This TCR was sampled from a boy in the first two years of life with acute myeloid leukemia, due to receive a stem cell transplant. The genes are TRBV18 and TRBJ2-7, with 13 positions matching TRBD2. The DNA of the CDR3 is TGTGCCAGCTCACCCGGACTAGCGGGAGAGAGCTCCTACGAGCAGTACTTC. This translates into CASSPGLAGESSYEQYF.